The 12 T cell receptor beta chains below come from one sample, sequenced in a study of early T cells in non-severe SARS-CoV-2 infection. MiXCR, applied by TCRdb to the 5' RACE reads, yields one record per CDR3 protein. The profile covers about 84,000 distinct CDR3 sequences, with around an eighth appearing a single time and roughly 2.6% taken by the ten largest. Sequencing input: whole blood. These TCRs come from an adult who was a healthcare worker with PCR-confirmed SARS-CoV-2 infection or an uninfected control (not recorded which).

The J gene is TRBJ2-1, the V gene TRBV15; 11 bases line up with TRBD1. Germline CDR1 is LNHNV and CDR2 is YYDKDF (reference sequence). With 1 base clipped from V and 5 bases from J, the junction kept 10 bases outside the gene matches. The CDR3 runs to 18 residues. The CDR3 coding sequence is TGTGCCACCAGCAGAGGCCGAACCCGGGACAGGGGGGACAATGAGCAGTTCTTC. As protein: CATSRGRTRDRGDNEQFF.

This clonotype was counted only a few times. The chain joins TRBV29-1 to TRBJ2-5; D possibly uses TRBD1 or TRBD2 (5 bases each). The CDR3 runs 11 residues. Trimming took off 7 bases at V and 5 bases at J, with 11 bases between the two ends. CDR1 and CDR2 (germline): SQVTM, ANQGSEA. The CDR3 protein is CSAAGTETQYF. In DNA form, the CDR3 reads TGCAGCGCAGCAGGGACGGAGACCCAGTACTTC.

This clonotype was seen many times. This sequence joins TRBV29-1 and TRBJ1-1; D is possibly TRBD1 (6 bases). Germline V gene data show CDR1 as SQVTM and CDR2 as ANQGSEA. Deletions cut 1 base from V and 5 bases from J, with 14 bases between. CDR3 length: 14 amino acids. DNA of the CDR3: TGCAGCGTTGAAGGGGCATCGGGGGCGACTGAAGCTTTCTTT. As protein: CSVEGASGATEAFF.

This clonotype appeared many times. This chain joins TRBV29-1 and TRBJ2-7; D is perhaps TRBD1 (6 bases). Between the trimmed V and J ends, which lost 0 bases and 3 bases, there was a span of 9 bases. The CDR3 runs 13 residues. The germline CDR1 and CDR2 sequences are SQVTM and ANQGSEA. Written as DNA, the CDR3 is TGCAGCGTTGAAGACAGGGGCTACTACGAGCAGTACTTC. Translating gives CSVEDRGYYEQYF.

The sample holds many counts of this clonotype. The chain carries TRBV5-1 and TRBJ1-2; D is perhaps TRBD1 (5 bases). The CDR3 loop spans 14 amino acids. The V gene lost 5 bases and the J gene lost 8 bases, with 19 bases spanning the gap. Germline V CDR1 and CDR2: SGHRS, YFSETQ. The CDR3 DNA sequence: TGCGCCAGCAGTCCCGAGGGGAGCCAAAAGGGCTACACCTTC. It encodes CASSPEGSQKGYTF.

The gene calls are TRBV7-2 and TRBJ2-7; no clear D. Trimming stripped 1 base from V and 0 bases from J, with 4 bases between. This CDR3 is built from 13 residues. Germline loops: CDR1 SGHTA, CDR2 FQGNSA. The CDR3 region has the DNA TGTGCCAGCAGCTTAGTAGACTCCTACGAGCAGTACTTC. Translated: CASSLVDSYEQYF.

This clonotype turned up a few times. The chain joins TRBV5-6 to TRBJ2-7; D is perhaps TRBD1 (6 bases). The CDR3 totals 15 residues. Per the germline V gene, CDR1 is SGHDT and CDR2 is YYEEEE. Trimming took off 4 bases at V and 3 bases at J, with 17 bases between the two ends. CDR3 residues: CASSVQGYGGYEQYF. The DNA for the CDR3 is TGTGCCAGCAGCGTACAGGGTTATGGCGGCTACGAGCAGTACTTC.

The CDR3 DNA is TGTGCCAGCAGCTTTCGTATGCAGGCAGTGAACACTGAAGCTTTCTTT. Translation: CASSFRMQAVNTEAFF. This rearrangement joins TRBV27 to TRBJ1-1; D gene uncertain. The CDR3 is 16 amino acids. Trimming removed 6 bases from V and 0 bases from J, with 17 bases in between. Germline CDR1 MNHEY, CDR2 SMNVEV (reference sequence).

This clonotype was recorded at least ten times. The chain is built from TRBV7-3 and TRBJ2-1, with 8 nucleotides matching TRBD2. The CDR3 has 14 residues. J was trimmed by 7 bases and V by 4 bases; bases with no gene match: 6. Germline V CDR1 and CDR2: SGHTA, FQGTGA. The CDR3: CASSYSGSGNEQFF. In DNA, the CDR3 is TGTGCCAGCAGCTACAGCGGGAGTGGTAATGAGCAGTTCTTC. Supplemented by reference TRBV7-3 and TRBJ2-1, the full variable domain reads GAGVSQTPSNKVTEKGKYVELRCDPISGHTALYWYRQSLGQGPEFLIYFQGTGAADDSGLPNDRFFAVRPEGSVSTLKIQRTERGDSAVYLCASSYSGSGNEQFFGPGTRLTVL.

Notes on this clonotype: Being one base from a much bigger clone, this may be a read error. This sequence joins TRBV9 and TRBJ2-2, with 7 bases that match TRBD1. CDR1 is SGDLS and CDR2 is YYNGEE in the germline V gene. The CDR3 consists of 18 residues. The V and J ends lost 1 base and 6 bases, in that order; junction bases with no gene match: 15. CDR3 nucleotide sequence: TGTGCCAGCAGCGTAAGCGTAGGGGGCTTAAAAAACGCCGGGGAGCTGTTTTTT. Translated, it gives CASSVSVGGLKNAGELFF. Complete variable domain (other parts from reference TRBV9 and TRBJ2-2): DSGVTQTPKHLITATGQRVTLRCSPRSGDLSVYWYQQSLDQGLQFLIQYYNGEERAKGNILERFSAQQFPDLHSELNLSSLELGDSALYFCASSVSVGGLKNAGELFFGEGSRLTVL.

This clonotype was found a few times. The CDR3 DNA reads TGTGCCAGCAGCCCCCACCTGACAGGGGTGACCGGGGAGCTGTTTTTT. It translates to CASSPHLTGVTGELFF. This rearrangement joins TRBV7-9 to TRBJ2-2, with TRBD1 matching 8 bases. Germline assignment: CDR1 SEHNR and CDR2 FQNEAQ (reference sequence). After removal of 5 bases from V and 5 bases from J, the junction contained 10 bases not matched to a gene. The CDR3 sequence is 16 residues long. The full variable domain, its missing parts supplied by reference TRBV7-9 and TRBJ2-2, is DTGVSQNPRHKITKRGQNVTFRCDPISEHNRLYWYRQTLGQGPEFLTYFQNEAQLEKSRLLSDRFSAERPKGSFSTLEIQRTEQGDSAMYLCASSPHLTGVTGELFFGEGSRLTVL.

This clonotype came up many times. The rearrangement joins TRBV12-3 or TRBV12-4 to TRBJ1-3; D unclear. This CDR3 is built from 14 residues. V was pared by 3 bases and J by 4 bases, with 10 bases between. CDR3 in DNA: TGTGCCAGCAGTTTGAGGGATCTAGGAAACACCATATATTTT. Translated, it gives CASSLRDLGNTIYF.